This T cell receptor beta chain appears in the sequencing data of a study of blood T cell repertoires in COVID-19. Study-wide context: Whether acute or convalescent, the COVID-19 samples came from the United States, Italy and Spain. Sample material is recorded as cDNA or gDNA derived from T cells, B-cell-depleted T cells, or PBMCs.

The CDR3 contains 18 residues. V lost 2 bases and J lost 3; bases outside the gene matches: 9. Germline values: CDR1 KGHDR, CDR2 SFDVKD. Study processing details: Nucleated cell counts were estimated from reference gene primer amplification. Data came from immunoSEQ multiplex PCR; TCRdb stores just in-frame clones and leaves some out. Clone size and the V and J calls come from that table; the DNA yielded D and trimming. The sample holds hundreds of thousands of clones, roughly four fifths seen once. The material sequenced was peripheral blood. The receptor's source is a woman older than 75 with acute or convalescent COVID-19. The rearrangement uses TRBV24-1 and TRBJ2-5; TRBD2 agrees at 12 bases. CDR3 DNA: TGTGCCACCAGTGATTCCGGACTAGCGGGGATGGGAAAAGAGACCCAGTACTTC. Residues: CATSDSGLAGMGKETQYF.